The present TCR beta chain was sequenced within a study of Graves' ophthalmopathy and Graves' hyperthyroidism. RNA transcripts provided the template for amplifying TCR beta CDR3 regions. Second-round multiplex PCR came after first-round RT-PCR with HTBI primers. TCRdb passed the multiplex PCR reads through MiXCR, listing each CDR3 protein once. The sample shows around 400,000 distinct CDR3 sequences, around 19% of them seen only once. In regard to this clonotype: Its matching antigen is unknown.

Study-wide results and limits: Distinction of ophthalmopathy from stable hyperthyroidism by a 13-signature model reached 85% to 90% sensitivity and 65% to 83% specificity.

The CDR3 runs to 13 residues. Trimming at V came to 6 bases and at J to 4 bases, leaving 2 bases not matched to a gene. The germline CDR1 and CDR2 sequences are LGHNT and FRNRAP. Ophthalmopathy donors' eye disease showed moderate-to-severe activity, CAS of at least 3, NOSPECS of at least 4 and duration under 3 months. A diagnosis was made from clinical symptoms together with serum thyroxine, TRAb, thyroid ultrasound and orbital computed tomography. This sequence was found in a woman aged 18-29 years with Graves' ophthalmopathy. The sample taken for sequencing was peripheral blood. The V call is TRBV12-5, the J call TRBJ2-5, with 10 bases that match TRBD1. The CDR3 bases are TGTGCTAGTGGGACAGGGGGCTTAGAGACCCAGTACTTC. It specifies CASGTGGLETQYF.